This entry lists 8 T cell receptor beta chains sequenced from one sample in a study of PD-1 blockade in classical Hodgkin lymphoma. This table comes from immunoSEQ multiplex PCR, and its TCRdb copy is limited to in-frame clones, with some not included. The sample has more than 15,000 clones, over 70% seen once. Time point denoted: cycle 4 day 1 (C4D1), after 6 weeks of nivolumab. Each patient's relapse followed autologous stem cell transplantation, and brentuximab vedotin exposure varied. Magnetic negative selection was used to purify CD4+ T cells from PBMCs that had been thawed. The sample consisted of CD4+ T cells from blood, taken before the fourth cycle of nivolumab. The receptors were gathered from a human donor with classical Hodgkin lymphoma.

This clone was seen just once. This sequence joins TRBV6-5 and TRBJ1-3, with 8 bases aligning to TRBD1. CDR3 length: 15 amino acids. CDR1 and CDR2 from the germline V gene are MNHEY and SVGAGI. V gave up 5 bases and J gave up 3 bases; unmatched junction bases: 6. CDR3 in amino acids: CASSVQGAYGNTIYF. CDR3 nucleotide sequence: TGTGCCAGCAGTGTTCAGGGGGCGTATGGAAACACCATATATTTT.

The J gene is TRBJ1-5, the V gene TRBV19; no reliable D call. The length of the CDR3 is 14 residues. The V end lost 9 bases, the J end lost 2 bases, and 14 bases lay between the germline ends. Germline lookup yields CDR1 LNHDA and CDR2 SQIVND (reference sequence). CDR3 region: CASSTSRGNQPQHF. CDR3 nucleotides: TGTGCCAGCTCTACTTCGAGGGGCAATCAGCCCCAGCATTTT. The full variable domain, completed using reference TRBV19 and TRBJ1-5, is DGGITQSPKYLFRKEGQNVTLSCEQNLNHDAMYWYRQDPGQGLRLIYYSQIVNDFQKGDIAEGYSVSREKKESFPLTVTSAQKNPTAFYLCASSTSRGNQPQHFGDGTRLSIL.

V gene TRBV5-6 combines with J gene TRBJ1-5; a weak D match, TRBD1 (5 bases). The V gene lost 4 bases and the J gene lost 1 base, with 15 bases spanning the gap. The CDR3 has 16 amino acids. Germline values: CDR1 SGHDT, CDR2 YYEEEE. The CDR3 region is CASSRQHRGSNQPQHF. CDR3 DNA: TGTGCCAGCAGCCGACAACACCGGGGCAGCAATCAGCCCCAGCATTTT. The variable domain in full, completed from reference TRBV5-6 and TRBJ1-5, reads DAGVTQSPTHLIKTRGQQVTLRCSPKSGHDTVSWYQQALGQGPQFIFQYYEEEERQRGNFPDRFSGHQFPNYSSELNVNALLLGDSALYLCASSRQHRGSNQPQHFGDGTRLSIL.

This sequence joins TRBV19 and TRBJ2-2, with D possibly matching TRBD1 (6 bases). V shed 3 bases and J shed 3 bases, with 8 bases lying between them. In germline, CDR1 is LNHDA, CDR2 SQIVND (reference sequence). This CDR3 has 14 residues. The CDR3, as DNA: TGTGCCAGTAGTATGGACAGAGACACCGGGGAGCTGTTTTTT. Translated: CASSMDRDTGELFF.

V and J are TRBV28 and TRBJ1-5; perhaps TRBD1 as D (5 bases). Germline V gene sequence: CDR1 MDHEN, CDR2 SYDVKM. V shed 6 bases and J shed 2 bases, with 11 bases lying between them. This CDR3 has 14 residues. The CDR3 is CASSKGIGNQPQHF. The CDR3 coding sequence is TGTGCCAGCAGCAAGGGGATTGGCAATCAGCCCCAGCATTTT.

V gene TRBV18 combines with J gene TRBJ2-2; 10 bases line up with TRBD2. Trimming cost V 4 bases and J 4 bases; bases outside gene matches: 3. In germline, CDR1 is KGHSH, CDR2 LQKENI. The CDR3 sequence is 15 residues long. CDR3 nucleotides: TGTGCCAGCTCACAAACTAGCGGGACCACCGGGGAGCTGTTTTTT. This gives the protein CASSQTSGTTGELFF.

This chain connects TRBV4-1 to TRBJ2-7; the D call may be TRBD1 or TRBD2 (5 bases each). V was trimmed by 1 base and J by 4 bases, leaving 8 bases between them. This CDR3 spans 13 amino acids. Germline V gene lookup returns CDR1 MGHRA and CDR2 YSYEKL. The CDR3 nucleotides are TGCGCCAGCAGCCAAGGGGGGTGGTACGAGCAGTACTTC. It translates to CASSQGGWYEQYF.

The chain couples TRBV6-1 to TRBJ1-4, with 7 bases that match TRBD1. J was trimmed by 4 bases and V by 2 bases; bases with no gene match: 4. This CDR3 has 15 amino acids. Looked up from germline, CDR1 is MNHNS and CDR2 is SASEGT. The CDR3 DNA reads TGTGCCAGCAGTGAACCAGGGGGTCTTAATGAAAAACTGTTTTTT. It is translated as CASSEPGGLNEKLFF.